The clone carrying this T cell receptor (beta chain) was detected many times. Germline CDR1 reads SGHNT; CDR2 reads YYREEE (reference sequence). CDR3 length: 13 amino acids. V lost 10 bases and J lost 2, with 14 bases in between. The record originates from a study of cytomegalovirus exposure and HLA in healthy donors. In the PCR, 60 Vbeta and 13 Jbeta primers were used. Profiling relied on immunoSEQ multiplex PCR, and the TCRdb table lists in-frame clones only, not all of them. The sample lists around 190,000 clones; 65% to 90% were seen once. Sequenced: PBMCs. The chain links TRBV5-4 to TRBJ2-3; D gene unclear. This TCR was recovered from a woman aged 50 to 60 in good health and CMV-seronegative. Here the CDR3 DNA reads TGTGCCCAGAGCGTGGAAGACACAGATACGCAGTATTTT. It encodes CAQSVEDTDTQYF.